This TCR beta chain was captured in a study of Ad26.COV2.S vaccination and SARS-CoV-2 variants. Study at large: Intramuscular Ad26.COV2.S doses were given once or twice, 56 days apart.

Generated by immunoSEQ multiplex PCR, the TCRdb table keeps only in-frame clones and is missing some. Of 290,000 or so clones in the sample, about 90% were seen once. The CDR3 runs to 17 residues. Germline V gene data show CDR1 as SGHRS and CDR2 as YFSETQ. V lost 2 bases and J lost 9; bases outside the gene matches: 15. As for treatment: 19 received Ad26.COV2.S at low or high dose, single or two shots; about 5 received placebo; per-sample allocation not given. Samples came from day 63 after the first vaccine or placebo injection. Donor was an adult aged 18-55 years in Boston. The source is a person aged 18-60 years who received the Ad26.COV2.S COVID-19 vaccine or a placebo. The material sequenced was peripheral blood, taken in a trial of Ad26.COV2.S vaccine versus placebo. The J gene is TRBJ2-2, the V gene TRBV5-1, with TRBD2 matching 8 bases. The CDR3 nucleotides are TGCGCCAGCAGCTTATCGGGAGCGGGAGCTAACCTCCGGGAGCTGTTTTTT. Protein: CASSLSGAGANLRELFF.